This T cell receptor beta chain appears in the sequencing data of a study of CD8 T cells in ankylosing spondylitis (dated by TCRdb to about 2017). Regarding the research as a whole: To find TCR variants linked to disease, the study profiled T cell receptor beta repertoires in ankylosing spondylitis patients and healthy donors. Peripheral blood samples were taken, and synovial fluid was additionally collected from ankylosing spondylitis patients. In total, the full study cohort was made up of some 100 healthy donors and roughly 27 ankylosing spondylitis patients.

The instrument was an Illumina HiSeq 2500. Quantitative 5'-RACE with molecular barcodes was used to prepare TCR beta libraries. As for the authors' bioinformatics: A new computational method based on a probabilistic model of VDJ rearrangement was used to identify disease-linked TCR variants. TCRdb reprocessed the public reads (quality trimming at Q25 with fastp, clone calling with MiXCR) and kept in-frame beta chains. Every entry covers one CDR3 protein and lists the most common genes and DNA from its rows. TCRdb, rather than the study authors, made the V and J calls. This sample has a few hundred thousand distinct CDR3 sequences in its table, and 9.5% to 12% of those were observed once. Of the sample, less than 7% falls within the top ten clones. Looking up the germline V gene (reference sequence) yields CDR1 SSHAT and CDR2 FNYEAQ. Ends trimmed: V by 5 bases, J by 3 bases; bases unmatched to a gene: 5. The CDR3 sequence holds 16 residues, the cysteine and phenylalanine included. The sequence is cut down to CDR3 DNA, 48 bases in frame from base 1.

Results and caveats for the whole study, not just this receptor: The disease-linked clones showed a CD8+ phenotype and occurred at relatively low frequencies in peripheral blood. Some of the motif variants had been reported before in the synovial fluid and blood of reactive arthritis patients, a finding that suggests common disease-initiation mechanisms. Blood from ankylosing spondylitis patients appeared to be characterized by a TCR beta motif made up of under 10 highly homologous amino acid variants. The disease-linked clones were reported as significantly enriched in matched synovial fluid samples from ankylosing spondylitis patients.

This clonotype was detected ten times or more. Its antigen is unknown. Nothing much larger sits one base from this clone, and base qualities are not available. What was sequenced was blood, either unsorted or a sorted T cell fraction (not recorded which). The receptor chain draws on TRBV7-7 and TRBJ2-1, and TRBD2 aligns with 12 junction nucleotides. This receptor was taken from a male donor with ankylosing spondylitis or in good health (not recorded which). The CDR3 protein sequence reads: CASSPLTSGSYNEQFF. The DNA is TGTGCCAGCAGCCCGCTGACTAGCGGGAGCTACAATGAGCAGTTCTTC.